The 21 T cell receptor beta chains given below trace back to one sample, sequenced in a study of graft-versus-host responses after intestinal transplantation. Some clones are missing from TCRdb's copy, which holds only in-frame ones; the method was immunoSEQ multiplex PCR. The table shows some 10,000 clones, with 25% to 30% occurring only once. This material consisted of alloreactive CD4+ T cells from a mixed lymphocyte reaction culture, taken before intestinal transplant. Sample subset: CFSE-low proliferating T cells sorted from roughly six-day pre-transplant mixed lymphocyte reaction (GvH or HvG direction). The receptor set was obtained from a human patient who received an intestinal transplant.

This clone was picked up a small number of times. The chain joins TRBV25-1 to TRBJ1-1; D gene ambiguous. This CDR3 spans 12 amino acids. V was pared by 4 bases and J by 5 bases, with 8 bases between. CDR1 MGHDK and CDR2 SYGVNS come from the germline V gene. The CDR3 loop is CASSVGRTEAFF. CDR3 sequence (DNA): TGTGCCAGCAGTGTAGGGAGAACTGAAGCTTTCTTT. The whole variable domain, filled in from reference TRBV25-1 and TRBJ1-1, reads EADIYQTPRYLVIGTGKKITLECSQTMGHDKMYWYQQDPGMELHLIHYSYGVNSTEKGDLSSESTVSRIRTEHFPLTLESARPSHTSQYLCASSVGRTEAFFGQGTRLTVV.

The gene calls are TRBV5-5 and TRBJ1-2; unclear D gene. This CDR3 is 12 amino acids long. Trimming took off 0 bases at V and 2 bases at J, with 2 bases between the two ends. CDR1 is SGHKS and CDR2 is YYEKEE in the germline V gene (reference sequence). For the CDR3, the DNA is TGTGCCAGCAGCTTGGGAAACTATGGCTACACCTTC. Translation gives CASSLGNYGYTF.

By frequency in the sample, this clone is medium-sized. The rearrangement links TRBV19 to TRBJ1-1, with D unclear. Germline loops: CDR1 LNHDA, CDR2 SQIVND (reference sequence). Trimming shortened V by 4 bases and J by 1 base, and 7 bases separated the two germline ends. This CDR3 is 13 amino acids long. The CDR3 is CASSSFQNTEAFF. DNA for the CDR3: TGTGCCAGTAGTAGTTTCCAGAACACTGAAGCTTTCTTT.

The rearrangement joins TRBV11-2 to TRBJ2-7; D is unclear. Germline V gene lookup returns CDR1 SGHAT and CDR2 FQNNGV. Trimming removed 0 bases from V and 2 bases from J, with 11 bases in between. The CDR3 has 15 amino acids. The CDR3 here is CASSLDVGYTYEQYF. CDR3 in DNA: TGTGCCAGCAGCTTAGATGTAGGGTACACCTACGAGCAGTACTTC.

This clone is medium-sized (0.01 to 0.1%) within its sample. The CDR3 protein is CASHLTGLGVETQYF. CDR3 coding DNA: TGTGCCAGCCACCTCACAGGGTTGGGTGTAGAGACCCAGTACTTC. The chain joins TRBV6-1 to TRBJ2-5, with a weak D call TRBD1 (6 bases). Germline V gene data show CDR1 as MNHNS and CDR2 as SASEGT. This CDR3 spans 15 amino acids. V was shortened by 8 bases and J by 4 bases, with 20 bases between the two germline ends.

V usage is TRBV5-1 and J usage is TRBJ2-3; TRBD2 might be the D (6 bases). This CDR3 is built from 15 residues. CDR1 and CDR2 (germline): SGHRS, YFSETQ. Trimming removed 4 bases at V and 5 bases at J, with 17 bases between. The CDR3, as DNA: TGCGCCAGCAGCCCGACTAGAAGGTTAGGAGATACGCAGTATTTT. Translated, it gives CASSPTRRLGDTQYF.

This chain joins TRBV5-1 and TRBJ1-1; D may be TRBD1 (5 bases). This CDR3 spans 14 amino acids. Trimming left V 3 bases short and J 1 base short, with 10 bases between. CDR1 is SGHRS, CDR2 YFSETQ, per germline. This CDR3 reads CASSSRGSNTEAFF. In nucleotides, the CDR3 is TGCGCCAGCAGCTCGAGGGGATCGAACACTGAAGCTTTCTTT.

On this clone: A read error may account for a junction end that differs from germline. The J gene is TRBJ2-7, the V gene TRBV7-9; 8 positions agree with TRBD1. The CDR3 length is 13 residues. CDR1 is SEHNR, CDR2 FQNEAQ, per germline (reference sequence). The CDR3 nucleotides read TGTGCTAGCAGCCCCGGACAGGGCTACGAGCAGTACTTC. This translates into CASSPGQGYEQYF.

This clone is medium-sized within its sample. This chain's CDR3 is CASSQDDTQYF. The CDR3 DNA sequence: TGCGCCAGCAGCCAAGATGATACGCAGTATTTT. The V gene is TRBV4-1, the J gene TRBJ2-3; the D is unclear. The CDR3 sequence is 11 residues long. With 0 bases removed from V and 6 bases from J, the gap between germline ends came to 1 base. In germline, CDR1 is MGHRA, CDR2 YSYEKL.

CDR3: CASSLARGLAGEEQFF. CDR3 DNA sequence: TGTGCCAGCAGCTTGGCAAGGGGACTAGCGGGAGAAGAGCAGTTCTTC. This sequence joins TRBV5-6 and TRBJ2-1; TRBD2 aligns across 14 bases. The CDR3 length is 16 residues. CDR1 and CDR2 from the germline V gene are SGHDT and YYEEEE. V was clipped by 0 bases and J by 10 bases; unmatched bases: 6.

This chain links TRBV6-5 with TRBJ2-7; TRBD1 might be the D (6 bases). The CDR3 covers 14 residues. Germline V gene data show CDR1 as MNHEY and CDR2 as SVGAGI. Trimming removed 6 bases at V and 3 bases at J, with 15 bases between. This chain's CDR3 is CASSVTLTGYEQYF. In nucleotides, the CDR3 is TGTGCCAGCAGCGTTACCCTGACAGGCTACGAGCAGTACTTC.

The chain couples TRBV6-6 to TRBJ1-2, with 10 bases fitting TRBD1. The CDR3 is made up of 13 amino acids. Germline loops: CDR1 MNHNY, CDR2 SVGAGI (reference sequence). V was clipped by 2 bases and J by 7 bases; unmatched bases: 1. The CDR3 coding sequence is TGTGCCAGCAGTTACGGGACAGGGGTTGGCTACACCTTC. Protein sequence: CASSYGTGVGYTF.

By share, this clone counts as large. The chain uses TRBV7-9 and TRBJ2-1; 10 bases map to TRBD2. CDR1 and CDR2 (germline): SEHNR, FQNEAQ (reference sequence). The V gene end was trimmed by 5 bases and the J gene end by 7 bases; junction bases not matched to a gene: 5. This CDR3 contains 14 residues. The CDR3 coding sequence is TGTGCCAGCAGCCTTAGCGGGAGGCCAAATGAGCAGTTCTTC. Amino acid sequence: CASSLSGRPNEQFF. The full variable domain, rest sourced from reference TRBV7-9 and TRBJ2-1, is DTGVSQNPRHKITKRGQNVTFRCDPISEHNRLYWYRQTLGQGPEFLTYFQNEAQLEKSRLLSDRFSAERPKGSFSTLEIQRTEQGDSAMYLCASSLSGRPNEQFFGPGTRLTVL.

The chain has TRBV7-6 and TRBJ2-1; D uncertain. Germline V gene sequence: CDR1 SGHVS, CDR2 FNYEAQ. V was shortened by 1 base and J by 10 bases, with 8 bases between the two germline ends. The CDR3 length is 12 residues. In DNA form, the CDR3 reads TGTGCCAGCAGCTTAGTGGCCTGGGAGCAGTTCTTC. It codes for CASSLVAWEQFF.

There are a few counts of this clone. V gene TRBV4-1 combines with J gene TRBJ2-7; D is perhaps TRBD1 (6 bases). Trimming shortened V by 5 bases and J by 5 bases, and 10 bases separated the two germline ends. CDR3 length: 12 amino acids. Germline CDR1 and CDR2: MGHRA and YSYEKL. CDR3 bases: TGCGCCAGCAGCTTACAGGGCCACGAGCAGTACTTC. Its protein product is CASSLQGHEQYF.

This clone was detected a few times. The gene calls are TRBV30 and TRBJ2-7; 7 positions match TRBD1. Germline-derived CDR1 and CDR2 are GTSNPN and SVGIG (reference sequence). This CDR3 has 10 amino acids. CDR3 protein: CVQGAYEQYF. CDR3 nucleotides: TGTGTCCAGGGGGCCTACGAGCAGTACTTC.

This clone is labeled medium-sized (0.01 to 0.1%). The rearrangement uses TRBV4-1 and TRBJ2-7; 8 positions agree with TRBD2. The ends lost 4 bases at V and 3 bases at J; junction bases unmatched: 5. Germline CDR1 MGHRA, CDR2 YSYEKL. This CDR3 is 14 amino acids long. The CDR3 sequence: CASSPGTRFYEQYF. CDR3 nucleotide sequence: TGCGCCAGCAGCCCCGGGACTAGATTCTACGAGCAGTACTTC.

The rearrangement uses TRBV2 and TRBJ2-7; 10 positions agree with TRBD2. V was pared by 8 bases and J by 1 base, with 5 bases of the junction left unmatched. Germline V CDR1 and CDR2: SNHLY, FYNNEI. This CDR3 spans 14 amino acids. The CDR3 protein is CASDTSGTSYEQYF. CDR3 in DNA: TGTGCCAGCGATACTAGCGGGACGTCCTACGAGCAGTACTTC.

Within the sample, this clone is medium-sized. The chain employs TRBV7-6 and TRBJ1-1, with D uncertain. This CDR3 contains 11 residues. Trimming pared 5 bases from V and 4 bases from J, leaving 5 bases between. Germline-derived CDR1 and CDR2 are SGHVS and FNYEAQ. The CDR3 region is CASSPVTEAFF. The CDR3, as DNA: TGTGCCAGCAGCCCGGTCACTGAAGCTTTCTTT.

This clone was found a few times. The chain couples TRBV7-4 to TRBJ1-1, with 11 bases that match TRBD1. Germline CDR1 is SGHVT and CDR2 is SQSDAQ. CDR3 length equals 13 residues. The V segment lost 10 bases and the J segment 3 bases; nucleotides outside the gene matches: 4. CDR3 bases: TGTGCCACCGGACAGGGGGCTTACACTGAAGCTTTCTTT. This encodes CATGQGAYTEAFF.

The chain couples TRBV27 to TRBJ1-5, with D unresolved. V was shortened by 4 bases and J by 0 bases, with 13 bases between the two germline ends. CDR3 length: 16 residues. Germline V gene sequence: CDR1 MNHEY, CDR2 SMNVEV (reference sequence). The CDR3 sequence is CASSSLGTDSNQPQHF. CDR3 bases: TGTGCCAGCAGTTCCCTCGGCACGGATAGCAATCAGCCCCAGCATTTT.